This T cell receptor beta chain was found in a study of OX40 agonist ivuxolimab in advanced cancers. General study findings and limits: Specificity for antigen went undetermined in the expanded peripheral T cells. Clonal expansion was seen in CD4+ and CD8+ blood T cells by week 6 at 0.1 to 3.0 mg/kg.

This clone showed up just once. The antigen remains unidentified. This CDR3 comprises 14 residues. Germline loops: CDR1 SNHLY, CDR2 FYNNEI. Trimming stripped 3 bases from V and 2 bases from J, with 7 bases between. Profiling relied on immunoSEQ multiplex PCR, and the TCRdb table lists in-frame clones only, not all of them. Of 76,000 or so clones in the sample, around 85% were seen once. The chain couples TRBV2 to TRBJ2-2, with no clear D. The receptor was isolated from an adult with an advanced solid tumor such as melanoma, head and neck, liver or kidney cancer. The material sequenced was CD4+ or CD8+ T cells sorted from blood, taken in a trial of the OX40 agonist ivuxolimab. The chain's CDR3 is CASSDRTNTGELFF. In nucleotides, the CDR3 is TGTGCCAGCAGTGATCGCACAAACACCGGGGAGCTGTTTTTT.